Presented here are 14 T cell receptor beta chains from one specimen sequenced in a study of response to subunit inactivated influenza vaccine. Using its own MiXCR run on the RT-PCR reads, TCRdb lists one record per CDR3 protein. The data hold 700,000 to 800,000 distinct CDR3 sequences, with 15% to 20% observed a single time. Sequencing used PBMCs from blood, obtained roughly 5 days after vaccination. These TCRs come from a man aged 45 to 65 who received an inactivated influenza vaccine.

The CDR3 loop reads CSARQRMNTEAFF. CDR3 in DNA: TGCAGCGCCAGACAGAGAATGAACACTGAAGCTTTCTTT. V usage is TRBV29-1 and J usage is TRBJ1-1; weak D call: TRBD1 (5 bases). CDR1 SQVTM and CDR2 ANQGSEA come from the germline V gene. The CDR3 consists of 13 residues. Trimming took off 7 bases at V and 0 bases at J, with 12 bases between the two ends.

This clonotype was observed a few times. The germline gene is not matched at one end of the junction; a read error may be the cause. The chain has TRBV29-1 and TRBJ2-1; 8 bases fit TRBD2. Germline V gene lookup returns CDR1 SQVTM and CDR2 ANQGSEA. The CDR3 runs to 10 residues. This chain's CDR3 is CSVPGGGLVF. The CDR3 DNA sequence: TGCAGCGTCCCTGGCGGGGGGCTGGTCTTC.

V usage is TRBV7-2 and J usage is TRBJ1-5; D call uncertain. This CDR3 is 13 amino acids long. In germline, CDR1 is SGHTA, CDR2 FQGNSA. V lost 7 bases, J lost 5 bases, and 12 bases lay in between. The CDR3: CASNLEVDQPQHF. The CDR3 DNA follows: TGTGCCAGCAACTTGGAAGTGGATCAGCCCCAGCATTTT.

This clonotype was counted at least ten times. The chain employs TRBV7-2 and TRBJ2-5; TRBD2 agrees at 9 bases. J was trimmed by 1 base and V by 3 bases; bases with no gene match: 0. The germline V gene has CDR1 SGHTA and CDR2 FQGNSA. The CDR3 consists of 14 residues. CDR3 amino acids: CASSFSGSQETQYF. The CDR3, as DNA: TGTGCCAGCAGCTTTAGCGGGAGCCAAGAGACCCAGTACTTC.

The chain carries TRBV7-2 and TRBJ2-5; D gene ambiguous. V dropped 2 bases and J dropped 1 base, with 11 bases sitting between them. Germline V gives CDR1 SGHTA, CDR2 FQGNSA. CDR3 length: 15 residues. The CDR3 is CASSLIPAFQETQYF. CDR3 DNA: TGTGCCAGCAGCTTAATCCCAGCTTTCCAAGAGACCCAGTACTTC. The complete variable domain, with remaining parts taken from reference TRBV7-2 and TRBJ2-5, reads GAGVSQSPSNKVTEKGKDVELRCDPISGHTALYWYRQSLGQGLEFLIYFQGNSAPDKSGLPSDRFSAERTGGSVSTLTIQRTQQEDSAVYLCASSLIPAFQETQYFGPGTRLLVL.

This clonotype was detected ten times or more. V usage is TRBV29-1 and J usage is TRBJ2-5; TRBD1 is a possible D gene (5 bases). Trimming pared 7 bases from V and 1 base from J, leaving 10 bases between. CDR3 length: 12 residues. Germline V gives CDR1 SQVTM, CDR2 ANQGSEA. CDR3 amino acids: CSGQLSQETQYF. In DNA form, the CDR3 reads TGCAGCGGACAGCTGAGCCAAGAGACCCAGTACTTC.

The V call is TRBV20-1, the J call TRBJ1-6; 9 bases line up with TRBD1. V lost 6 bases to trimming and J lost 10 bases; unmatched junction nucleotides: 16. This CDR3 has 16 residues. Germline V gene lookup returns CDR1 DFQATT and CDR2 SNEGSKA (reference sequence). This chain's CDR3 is CSAKRARDRVNSPLHF. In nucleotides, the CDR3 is TGCAGTGCCAAGAGAGCTAGGGACAGGGTTAACTCACCCCTCCACTTT.

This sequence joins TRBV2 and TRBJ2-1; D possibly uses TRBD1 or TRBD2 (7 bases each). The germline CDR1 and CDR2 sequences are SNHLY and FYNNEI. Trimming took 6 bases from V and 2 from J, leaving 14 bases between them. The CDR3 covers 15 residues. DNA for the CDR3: TGTGCCAGCAGCGCTCAGGGGGGGCCCTACAATGAGCAGTTCTTC. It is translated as CASSAQGGPYNEQFF.

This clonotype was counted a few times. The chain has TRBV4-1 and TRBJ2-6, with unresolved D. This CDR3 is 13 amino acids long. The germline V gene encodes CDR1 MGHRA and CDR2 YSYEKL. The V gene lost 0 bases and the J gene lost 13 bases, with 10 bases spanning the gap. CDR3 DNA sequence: TGCGCCAGCAGCCAAGATCCTTTCGGGGTCCTGACTTTC. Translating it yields CASSQDPFGVLTF.

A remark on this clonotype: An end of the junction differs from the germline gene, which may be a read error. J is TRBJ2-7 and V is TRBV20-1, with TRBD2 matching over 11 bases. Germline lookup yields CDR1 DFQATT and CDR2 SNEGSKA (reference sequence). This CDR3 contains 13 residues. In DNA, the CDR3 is TGCGGTGCTAGTCTAGCGGGAGGCTACGAGCAGTACTTC. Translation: CGASLAGGYEQYF.

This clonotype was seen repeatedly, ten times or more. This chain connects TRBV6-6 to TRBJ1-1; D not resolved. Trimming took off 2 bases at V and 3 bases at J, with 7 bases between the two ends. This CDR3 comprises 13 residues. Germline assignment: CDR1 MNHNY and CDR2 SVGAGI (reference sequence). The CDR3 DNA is TGTGCCAGCAGTTACGACGGGGACACTGAAGCTTTCTTT. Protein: CASSYDGDTEAFF.

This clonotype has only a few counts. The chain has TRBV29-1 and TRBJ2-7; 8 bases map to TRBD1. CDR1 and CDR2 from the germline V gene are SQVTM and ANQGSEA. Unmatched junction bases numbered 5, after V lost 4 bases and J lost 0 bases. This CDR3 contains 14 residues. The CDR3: CSVGQGRTSYEQYF. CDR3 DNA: TGCAGCGTTGGACAGGGGAGAACCTCCTACGAGCAGTACTTC.

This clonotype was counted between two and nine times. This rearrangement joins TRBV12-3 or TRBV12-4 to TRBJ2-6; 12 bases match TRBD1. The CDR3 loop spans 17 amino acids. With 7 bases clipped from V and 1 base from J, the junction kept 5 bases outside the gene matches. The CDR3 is CASKAGQGASGANVLTF. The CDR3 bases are TGTGCCAGCAAGGCGGGACAGGGGGCTTCTGGGGCCAACGTCCTGACTTTC.

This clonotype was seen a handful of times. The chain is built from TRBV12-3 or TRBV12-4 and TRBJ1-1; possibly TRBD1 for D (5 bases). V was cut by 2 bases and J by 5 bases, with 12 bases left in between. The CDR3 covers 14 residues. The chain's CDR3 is CASSLRQFSTEAFF. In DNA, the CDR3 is TGTGCCAGCAGTTTACGACAGTTTTCGACTGAAGCTTTCTTT.